Shown below are 5 T cell receptor beta chains from a single sample sequenced in a study of T cell responses to AZD1222 COVID-19 vaccine. Assay used: immunoSEQ multiplex PCR; TCRdb lists only in-frame clones, some missing. Of 140,000 to 150,000 clones detected, approximately 88% appear once; the ten largest clones hold about 15%. The sample in question was peripheral blood, obtained on day 0 of AZD1222 vaccination. Receptors originate from an adult in good health.

This clone was observed a single time. V and J are TRBV18 and TRBJ1-4; no firm D call. The CDR3 is 13 amino acids. Germline V gene sequence: CDR1 KGHSH, CDR2 LQKENI. V lost 5 bases, J lost 3 bases, and 7 bases lay in between. The CDR3 region has the DNA TGTGCCAGCTCATTCGTCCCTAATGAAAAACTGTTTTTT. This codes for CASSFVPNEKLFF.

This chain uses TRBV2 with TRBJ1-2; D gene unclear. Germline V gives CDR1 SNHLY, CDR2 FYNNEI. This CDR3 is 14 amino acids long. V lost 7 bases, J lost 2 bases, and 14 bases lay in between. CDR3 in amino acids: CASTATQPNYGYTF. CDR3 nucleotides: TGTGCCAGCACCGCGACACAACCCAACTATGGCTACACCTTC.

This clone was counted a few times. A junction end diverges from the germline sequence, so it may reflect a read error. The CDR3 spells CASSQDESQTRAF. DNA of the CDR3: TGCGCCAGCAGCCAAGATGAGTCCCAAACAAGGGCATTC. This rearrangement joins TRBV4-1 to TRBJ2-7; no clear D gene. Germline lookup yields CDR1 MGHRA and CDR2 YSYEKL. The CDR3 has 13 amino acids.

The chain couples TRBV2 to TRBJ2-5, with TRBD2 identical over 7 bases. CDR3 length: 15 residues. V dropped 2 bases and J dropped 1; count of bases not matched to a gene: 4. Germline assignment: CDR1 SNHLY and CDR2 FYNNEI. CDR3 DNA sequence: TGTGCCAGCAGTGAACAGGGAGGGCCCCAAGAGACCCAGTACTTC. The encoded protein is CASSEQGGPQETQYF.

The gene calls are TRBV29-1 and TRBJ2-7, with 8 bases matching TRBD2. The germline V gene encodes CDR1 SQVTM and CDR2 ANQGSEA. The CDR3 sequence is 12 residues long. V lost 6 bases, J lost 7 bases, and 8 bases stayed unmatched. CDR3 sequence: CSVRGGAKEQYF. The CDR3 bases are TGCAGCGTCCGGGGGGGGGCGAAGGAGCAGTACTTC.